This TCR beta chain comes out of a study of CD8 T cells in Susac syndrome. This clonotype was picked up one time. CD8+ and CD4+ T cells from blood underwent TCR beta sequencing. Negative magnetic isolation gave CD8+ and CD4+ cells; FACS enriched CD8+ TEMRA. In germline, CDR1 is ENHRY, CDR2 SYGVKD. The CDR3 is made up of 14 amino acids. Unmatched junction bases numbered 8, after V lost 8 bases and J lost 3 bases. With random hexamers, reverse transcription was performed on about 0.5 to 1 ug of RNA. With immunoSEQ multiplex PCR, TCR beta CDR3 was amplified across 54 Vbeta and 13 Jbeta. Using its own MiXCR run on the immunoSEQ multiplex PCR reads, TCRdb lists one record per CDR3 protein. The sample has 250,000 to 300,000 distinct CDR3 sequences; about 85% are singletons.

Sequenced material: CD8+ T cells from PBMCs. The origin of this receptor is a human donor with multiple sclerosis. J is TRBJ1-2 and V is TRBV10-3, with TRBD1 identical over 8 bases. The CDR3 nucleotides read TGTGCCATCCTTGGACAGGGAAGGGACTATGGCTACACCTTC. As protein: CAILGQGRDYGYTF.